This TCR beta chain comes out of a study of patients and donors after allogeneic stem cell transplantation. TCRdb redid the calling of the RT-PCR reads with MiXCR, one entry per CDR3 protein. This sample yields about a million distinct CDR3 sequences, of which about 20% are seen a single time; roughly 6% belongs to the top ten. V gave up 5 bases and J gave up 8 bases, with 18 bases separating them. Germline assignment: CDR1 SGHTA and CDR2 FQGNSA. The CDR3 runs to 14 residues. This clonotype was seen more than once but under ten times. The genes are TRBV7-2 and TRBJ1-2; possible D gene TRBD1, 5 bases. Sequencing was done on a sample of blood, either unsorted or a sorted T cell fraction (not recorded which). The TCR sequence derives from a human donor who was either an allogeneic HSCT recipient or a stem cell or donor lymphocyte infusion donor (not recorded which). It is not recorded whose cells these are; they may come from a transplant donor. The CDR3 nucleotides read TGTGCCAGCAGCCAAGAGGGCAGGGCTCCAGGCTACACCTTC. Protein product: CASSQEGRAPGYTF.